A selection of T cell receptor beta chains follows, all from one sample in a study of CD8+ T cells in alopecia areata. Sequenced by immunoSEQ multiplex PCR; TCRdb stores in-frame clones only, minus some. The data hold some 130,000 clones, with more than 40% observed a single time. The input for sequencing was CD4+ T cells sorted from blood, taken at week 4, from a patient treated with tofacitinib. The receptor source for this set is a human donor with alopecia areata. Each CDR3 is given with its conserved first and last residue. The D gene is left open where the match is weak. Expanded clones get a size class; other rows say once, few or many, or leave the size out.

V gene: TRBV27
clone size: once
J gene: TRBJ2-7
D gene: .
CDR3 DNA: TGTGCCAGCACTATTAACAGGGCCCACTCCTACGAGCAGTACTTC
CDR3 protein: CASTINRAHSYEQYF

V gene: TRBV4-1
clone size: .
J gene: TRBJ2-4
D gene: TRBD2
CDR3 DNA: TGCGCCAGCAGCCAGGATGGACTAGCGGGAGCAAATCCTCAAAACATTCAGTACTTC
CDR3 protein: CASSQDGLAGANPQNIQYF

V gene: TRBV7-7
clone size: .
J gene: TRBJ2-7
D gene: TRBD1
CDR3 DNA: TGTGCCAGCAGTCATGGACAGGCTGGCGAGCAGTACTTC
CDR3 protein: CASSHGQAGEQYF

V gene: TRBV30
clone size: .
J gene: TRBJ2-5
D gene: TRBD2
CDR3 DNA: TGTGCCTCGGGAGGGACTAGCGGGAGAGGAGAGACCCAGTACTTC
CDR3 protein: CASGGTSGRGETQYF

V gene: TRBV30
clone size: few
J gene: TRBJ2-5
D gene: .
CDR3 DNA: TGTGCCTGGCGTCGTCGGGGGGCGGACGAGACCCAGTACTTC
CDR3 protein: CAWRRRGADETQYF

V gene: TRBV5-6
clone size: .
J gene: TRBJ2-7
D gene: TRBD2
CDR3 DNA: TGTGCCAGCAGCTTACGCGGGGGTGTCTACGAGCAGTACTTC
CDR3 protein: CASSLRGGVYEQYF

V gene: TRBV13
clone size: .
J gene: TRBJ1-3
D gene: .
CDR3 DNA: TGTGCCAGCAGCCACCGGGCCGGAAACACCATATATTTT
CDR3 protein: CASSHRAGNTIYF

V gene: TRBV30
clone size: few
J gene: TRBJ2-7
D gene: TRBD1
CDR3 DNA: TGTGCCTGGAGCCCTGGGGCAGGGGGATTGCGCGAGCAGTACTTC
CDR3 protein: CAWSPGAGGLREQYF

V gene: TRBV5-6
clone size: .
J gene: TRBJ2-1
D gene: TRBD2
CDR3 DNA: TGTGCCAGCATAGGACTAGCGGATAACAATGAGCAGTTCTTC
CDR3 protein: CASIGLADNNEQFF

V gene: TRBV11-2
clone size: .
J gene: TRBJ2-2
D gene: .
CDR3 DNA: TGTGCCAGCAGCTATAGGGGATCGGGGACCGGGGAGCTGTTTTTT
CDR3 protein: CASSYRGSGTGELFF

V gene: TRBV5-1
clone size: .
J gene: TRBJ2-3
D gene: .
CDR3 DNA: TGCGCCAGCAGCTACGACAGCACAGATACGCAGTATTTT
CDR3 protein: CASSYDSTDTQYF

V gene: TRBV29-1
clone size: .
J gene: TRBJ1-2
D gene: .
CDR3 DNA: TGCAGCGTTGTGACCAACTATGGCTACACCTTC
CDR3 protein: CSVVTNYGYTF

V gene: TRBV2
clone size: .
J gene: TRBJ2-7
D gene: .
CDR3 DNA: TGTGCTGCACGGCAGGCCTACGAGCAGTACTTC
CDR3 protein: CAARQAYEQYF

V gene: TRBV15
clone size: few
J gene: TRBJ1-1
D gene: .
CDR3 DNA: TGTGCCACCAGCAGATGGGGCGGATCTGACGCTTTCTTT
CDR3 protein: CATSRWGGSDAFF

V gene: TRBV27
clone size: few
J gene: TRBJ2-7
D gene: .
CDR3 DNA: TGTGCCAGCAGTTTATCCGTCGGGTCCTCCTACGAGCAGTACTTC
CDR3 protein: CASSLSVGSSYEQYF

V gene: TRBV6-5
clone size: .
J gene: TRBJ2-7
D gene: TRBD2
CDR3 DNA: TGTGCCAGCGGACTAGCGGGGGGGTTCGAGCAGTACTTC
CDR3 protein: CASGLAGGFEQYF

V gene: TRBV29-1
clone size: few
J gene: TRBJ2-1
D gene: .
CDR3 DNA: TGCAGCGTTGCAGGGTTTGCCCTCAATGAGCAGTTCTTC
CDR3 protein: CSVAGFALNEQFF

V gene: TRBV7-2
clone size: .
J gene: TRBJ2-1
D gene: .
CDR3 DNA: TGTGCCAGCAGCCCGGTACGGGTCGCGGGGAATGAGCAGTTCTTC
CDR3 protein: CASSPVRVAGNEQFF

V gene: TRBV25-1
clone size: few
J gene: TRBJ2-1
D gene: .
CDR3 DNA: TGTGCCAGCGCCCCGCTGGGTAATGAGCAGTTCTTC
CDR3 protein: CASAPLGNEQFF

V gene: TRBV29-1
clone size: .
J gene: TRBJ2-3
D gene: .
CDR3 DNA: TGCAGCGTTGATGATGGGGCCACAGATACGCAGTATTTT
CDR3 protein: CSVDDGATDTQYF

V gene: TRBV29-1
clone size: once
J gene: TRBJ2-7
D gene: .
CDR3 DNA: TGCAGCGTAATGGACGGAACCGCCTACGAGCAGTACTTC
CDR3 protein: CSVMDGTAYEQYF

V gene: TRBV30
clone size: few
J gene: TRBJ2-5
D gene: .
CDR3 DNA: TGTGCCTGGAGTATCGGCAGCTCTGGGGAGACCCAGTACTTC
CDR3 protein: CAWSIGSSGETQYF

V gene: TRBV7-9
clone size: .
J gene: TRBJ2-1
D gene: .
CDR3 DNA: TGTGCCAGCAGCTTAGATAACAGACAGCAGTTCTTC
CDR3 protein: CASSLDNRQQFF

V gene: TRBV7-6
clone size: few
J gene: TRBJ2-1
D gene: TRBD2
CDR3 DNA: TGTGCCAGCAGCTTCCGAGCGGGAGGTCGGTGGGGGTACAATGAGCAGTTCTTC
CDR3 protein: CASSFRAGGRWGYNEQFF

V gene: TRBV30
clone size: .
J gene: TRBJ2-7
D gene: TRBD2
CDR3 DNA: TGTGCCTGGAGGTTTAGCGGGGACGAGCAGTACTTC
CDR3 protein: CAWRFSGDEQYF

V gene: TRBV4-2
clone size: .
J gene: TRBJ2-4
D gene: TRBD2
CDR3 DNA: TGTGCCAGCAGCCAAGATCCCGGGACTAGCGGGGGGCGGTACTTC
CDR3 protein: CASSQDPGTSGGRYF

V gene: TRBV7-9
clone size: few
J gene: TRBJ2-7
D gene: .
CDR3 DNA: TGTGCCAGCAGCCAAGAGAGTGGGTCGAGGGCGTACGAGCAGTACTTC
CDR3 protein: CASSQESGSRAYEQYF

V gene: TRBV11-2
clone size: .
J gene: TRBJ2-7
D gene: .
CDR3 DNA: TGTGCCAGCAGCCTGGTAGAGTACGAGCAGTACTTC
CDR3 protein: CASSLVEYEQYF

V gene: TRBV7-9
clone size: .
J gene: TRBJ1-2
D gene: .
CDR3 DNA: TGTGCCAGCAGCCAGGACGGAATCTATGGCTACACCTTC
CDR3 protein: CASSQDGIYGYTF

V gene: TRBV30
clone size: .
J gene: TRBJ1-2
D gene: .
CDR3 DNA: TGTGCCAGGGGGAGCCTGGGATTCTATGGCTACACCTTC
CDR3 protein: CARGSLGFYGYTF

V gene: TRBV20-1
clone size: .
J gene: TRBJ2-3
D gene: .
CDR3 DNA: TGCAGTGCTAGTAGGGAGGATACGCAGTATTTT
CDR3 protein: CSASREDTQYF

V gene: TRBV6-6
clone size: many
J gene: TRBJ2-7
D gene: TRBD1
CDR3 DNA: TGTGCCAGCAGTCTCCGCTCCGACAGGGTAAATAACGAGCAGTACTTC
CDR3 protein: CASSLRSDRVNNEQYF

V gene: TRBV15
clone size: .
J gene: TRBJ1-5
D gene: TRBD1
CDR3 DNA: TGTGCCACCAGCGGACAGGGAGGGACTCAGCCCCAGCATTTT
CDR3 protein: CATSGQGGTQPQHF

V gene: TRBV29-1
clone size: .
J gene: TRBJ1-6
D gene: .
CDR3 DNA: TGCAGCGTTGAACTGGACTATAATTCACCCCTCCACTTT
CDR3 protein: CSVELDYNSPLHF

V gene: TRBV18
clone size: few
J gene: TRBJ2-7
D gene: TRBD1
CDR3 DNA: TGTGCCAGCTCACCCGGGACAGTATTCTACGAGCAGTACTTC
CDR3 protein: CASSPGTVFYEQYF

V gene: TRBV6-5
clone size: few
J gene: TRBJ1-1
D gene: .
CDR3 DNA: TGTGCCAGCAGTTCCTGGCGGGATCCGAACACTGAAGCTTTCTTT
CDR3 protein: CASSSWRDPNTEAFF

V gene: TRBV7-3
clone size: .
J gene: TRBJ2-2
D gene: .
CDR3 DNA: TGTGCCAGCAGCATTGACCCCAGGAGTGCGAACACCGGGGAGCTGTTTTTT
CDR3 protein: CASSIDPRSANTGELFF

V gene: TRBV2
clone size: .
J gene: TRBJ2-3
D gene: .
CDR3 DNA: TGTGCCAGCAGTGAAACAGGCTGGGGAGATACGCAGTATTTT
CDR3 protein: CASSETGWGDTQYF

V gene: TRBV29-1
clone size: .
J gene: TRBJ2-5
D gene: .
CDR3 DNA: TGCAGCGTTGAGGCCGTGGAGACCCAGTACTTC
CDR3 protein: CSVEAVETQYF

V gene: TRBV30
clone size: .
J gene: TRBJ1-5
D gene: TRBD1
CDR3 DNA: TGTGCTTGGACAGCAGGGGGGCGGATTGGCAATCAGCCCCAGCATTTT
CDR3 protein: CAWTAGGRIGNQPQHF

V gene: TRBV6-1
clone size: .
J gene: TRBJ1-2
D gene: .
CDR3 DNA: TGTGCCAGCAGTGTTACGGTCGACTATGGCTACACCTTC
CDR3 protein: CASSVTVDYGYTF

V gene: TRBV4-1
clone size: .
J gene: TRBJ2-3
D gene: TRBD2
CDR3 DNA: TGCGCCAGCAGCCGATCCGGGACTAGTGGGGGCACAGATACGCAGTATTTT
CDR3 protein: CASSRSGTSGGTDTQYF

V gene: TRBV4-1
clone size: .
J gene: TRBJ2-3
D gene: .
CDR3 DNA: TGCGCCAGCAGCCAACGGGAGTACGGTACGACAGATACGCAGTATTTT
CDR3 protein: CASSQREYGTTDTQYF

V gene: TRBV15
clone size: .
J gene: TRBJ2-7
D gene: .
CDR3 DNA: TGTGCCACCAGCAGAGAAGGGGCCTACGAGCAGTACTTC
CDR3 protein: CATSREGAYEQYF

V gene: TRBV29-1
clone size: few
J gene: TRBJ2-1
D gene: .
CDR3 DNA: TGCAGCGTTGAAAGTCAAGAGTGGAATGAGCAGTTCTTC
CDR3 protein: CSVESQEWNEQFF

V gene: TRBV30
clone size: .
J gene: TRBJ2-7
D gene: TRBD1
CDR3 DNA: TGTGCCTGGAGTGTAAAGCGGACAGGGAAATCCTACGAGCAGTACTTC
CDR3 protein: CAWSVKRTGKSYEQYF

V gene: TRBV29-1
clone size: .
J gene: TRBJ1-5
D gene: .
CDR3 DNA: TGCAGCGTTGAAAGGACGGATAATAGCAATCAGCCCCAGCATTTT
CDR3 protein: CSVERTDNSNQPQHF

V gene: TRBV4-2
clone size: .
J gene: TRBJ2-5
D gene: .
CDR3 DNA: TGTGCCAGCAGCCAAGAGGCGGCAGTCCAAGAGACCCAGTACTTC
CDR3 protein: CASSQEAAVQETQYF

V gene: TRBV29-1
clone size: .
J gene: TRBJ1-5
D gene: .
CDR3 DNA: TGCAGCGTTCGGCAGGCTGGCAATCAGCCCCAGCATTTT
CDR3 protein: CSVRQAGNQPQHF

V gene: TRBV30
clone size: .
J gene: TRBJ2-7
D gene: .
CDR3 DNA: TGTGCCTGGAGCGGGATTTACGAGCAGTACTTC
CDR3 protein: CAWSGIYEQYF

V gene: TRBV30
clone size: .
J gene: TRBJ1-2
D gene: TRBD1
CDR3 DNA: TGTGCCTGCGTCCGGGGACAGGGATTTGGCTACACCTTC
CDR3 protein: CACVRGQGFGYTF

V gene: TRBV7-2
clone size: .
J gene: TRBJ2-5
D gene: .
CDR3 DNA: TGTGCCAGCAGCTGGGTAAGAGAGACCCAGTACTTC
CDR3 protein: CASSWVRETQYF